The clone carrying this T cell receptor beta chain was counted only a few times. Its target is unknown. The study drew donors from healthy Caucasian individuals in Russia aged roughly 6 to 90. Isolation per sample recovered at least 6 million PBMCs. The CDR3 totals 14 residues. The V gene's germline CDR1 is DFQATT and CDR2 SNEGSKA (reference sequence). The trim removed 2 bases at V and 5 bases at J, leaving 8 bases unmatched. This record belongs to a study of blood T cells in healthy people across ages. On the study more broadly: Through template switching, about one barcoded beta molecule was captured per two T cells, as measured in model experiments. Regarding the study as a whole: TCR beta diversity was tightly associated with the proportion of naive T cells.

With a J-beta primer mix and a sample-barcoded 5' primer, a second PCR ran 7 to 11 cycles. From the 5' RACE reads, TCRdb called clonotypes with MiXCR, one entry per CDR3 protein. The sample records roughly 680,000 distinct CDR3 sequences, around 45% being singletons. Sequencing was carried out using blood. This chain uses TRBV20-1 with TRBJ2-5; 7 nucleotides line up with TRBD2. The TCR originated in a woman in her sixties in good health. CDR3 nucleotide sequence: TGCAGTGCTAGACCGGCGGGAGTATTCGAGACCCAGTACTTC. Residues: CSARPAGVFETQYF.